This T cell receptor (beta chain) was obtained from a study of identical twins. Worth noting for this clonotype: Its antigen remains unknown.

This CDR3 spans 15 amino acids. V was shortened by 7 bases and J by 0 bases, with 10 bases between the two germline ends. CDR1 LGHNT and CDR2 FRNRAP come from the germline V gene. Template switching created a universal primer site, and the cDNA included unique molecular identifiers. Each CDR3 protein gets one entry after TCRdb re-called the 5' RACE reads with MiXCR. The data show just under 650,000 distinct CDR3 sequences, around 7.4% seen once. General study points: Zero-insertion results could be subject to partial confounding by invariant MAIT and iNKT cells. Beta clonotypes that were abundant in cord blood contained fewer insertions, a pattern absent from memory repertoires.

The data also belong to a second study, concerning yellow fever vaccine responses in identical twins.

Sequencing was performed on PBMCs. The TCR sequence derives from a woman aged 18-29 years in good health. This chain joins TRBV12-5 and TRBJ2-6, with D perhaps matching TRBD1 (5 bases). DNA for the CDR3: TGTGCTAGTGCTCTGGACATCTCTGGGGCCAACGTCCTGACTTTC. Translated, it gives CASALDISGANVLTF.